The sequence of this TCR beta chain was determined in a study of vaccination and CD4 T cells after COVID-19. Study results and caveats: Only after vaccination were a median approximately 86% of convalescents' reactive clones seen.

The CDR3 runs to 13 residues. Germline CDR1 reads MDHEN; CDR2 reads SYDVKM. Trimming stripped 7 bases from V and 8 bases from J, with 17 bases between. An Oncomine TCR Beta short-read assay was used to sequence the DNA from cultured CD4+ T cells. Each CDR3 protein is one row after TCRdb ran MiXCR on the PCR reads. Here the sample spans several thousand distinct CDR3 sequences, around 33% being singletons. Treatment of the sample: roughly nine-day PBMC culture with coronavirus spike peptide pools or control peptides (ViraFEST assay). It was before the COVID-19 pandemic (2011-2018) that the unexposed donor's CD4+ T cells were collected. Available cell numbers determined whether unexposed-donor CD4+ T cells were probed with SARS-CoV-2 S/N and four cold-coronavirus spikes. This clonotype has just a few counts. Its matching antigen is unknown.

This clonotype was sampled from a human donor in good health. The rearrangement joins TRBV28 to TRBJ1-2, with D unclear. Sequencing used CD4+ T cells from blood, cultured in vitro. In DNA, the CDR3 is TGTGCCAGCACTCTGAGGGAGGGTCCAGGCTACACCTTC. Protein sequence: CASTLREGPGYTF.